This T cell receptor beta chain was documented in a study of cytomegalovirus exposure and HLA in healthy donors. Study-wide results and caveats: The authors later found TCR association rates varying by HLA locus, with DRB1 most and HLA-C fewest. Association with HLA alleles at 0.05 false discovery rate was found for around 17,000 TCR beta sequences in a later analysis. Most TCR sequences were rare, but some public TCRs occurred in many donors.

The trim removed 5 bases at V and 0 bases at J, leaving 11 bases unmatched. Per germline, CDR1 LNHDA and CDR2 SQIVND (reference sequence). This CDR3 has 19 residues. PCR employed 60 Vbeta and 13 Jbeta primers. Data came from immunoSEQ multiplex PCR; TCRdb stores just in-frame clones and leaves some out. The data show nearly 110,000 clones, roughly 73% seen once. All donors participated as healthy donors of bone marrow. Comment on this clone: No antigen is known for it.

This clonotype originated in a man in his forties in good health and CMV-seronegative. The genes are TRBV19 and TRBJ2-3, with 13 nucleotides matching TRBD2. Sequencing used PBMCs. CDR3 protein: CASSWRTSGGASSTDTQYF. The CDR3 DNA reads TGTGCCAGTAGTTGGCGGACTAGCGGGGGAGCATCTAGCACAGATACGCAGTATTTT.